Listed below are T cell receptor beta chains from one sample, sequenced in a study of blood T cells in healthy people across ages. TCRdb recomputed calls from the 5' RACE reads with MiXCR, one row per CDR3 protein. Among around 1,500,000 distinct CDR3 sequences listed, roughly 27% were seen once. Sequencing used blood. The receptors here all came from a woman in her thirties in good health. Each CDR3 is given with its conserved first and last residue. D genes are given only for firm matches. Clone size is shown for a subset of rows, as once, few, many or a class of expanded clone.

v_gene	j_gene	d_gene	abundance	CDR3nt	CDR3aa
TRBV4-2	TRBJ1-2	-	-	TGTGCCAGCAGCCAAGAGACGGACTATGGCTACACCTTC	CASSQETDYGYTF
TRBV5-6	TRBJ2-5	TRBD1	many	TGTGCCAGCGCTGACAGGGGGTACGAGACCCAGTACTTC	CASADRGYETQYF
TRBV5-1	TRBJ1-1	-	few	TGCGCCAGCACTAAACCCGGAGGGGCCACTGAAGCTTTCTTT	CASTKPGGATEAFF
TRBV5-5	TRBJ2-2	-	-	TGTGCCAGCAGCCCAACCGCTCAAATCGGGGAGCTGTTTTTT	CASSPTAQIGELFF
TRBV12-3/TRBV12-4	TRBJ2-7	TRBD2	-	TGTGCCAGCACCAGACTAGCGGGAGGGTACGAGCAGTACTTC	CASTRLAGGYEQYF
TRBV29-1	TRBJ2-7	-	few	TGCAGCGTCTGGATCTCCGAGCAGTACTTC	CSVWISEQYF
TRBV28	TRBJ1-1	TRBD1	few	TGTGCCAGCAGTACAGGGGTCCCGAACACTGAAGCTTTCTTT	CASSTGVPNTEAFF
TRBV5-1	TRBJ2-7	-	few	TGCGCCAGCAGCTTGGCCAGGGGAAACTCCTACGAGCAGTACTTC	CASSLARGNSYEQYF
TRBV7-9	TRBJ1-1	-	-	TGTGCCAGCAGCTACGGGGCGGCTGAAGCTTTCTTT	CASSYGAAEAFF
TRBV24-1	TRBJ2-1	TRBD1	many	TGTGCCACCAGTACAGGGGACAATGAGCAGTTCTTC	CATSTGDNEQFF
TRBV9	TRBJ2-3	TRBD1	-	TGTGCCAGCAGCGTATCCGGGACAGCTTTCACAGATACGCAGTATTTT	CASSVSGTAFTDTQYF
TRBV20-1	TRBJ2-1	TRBD2	once	TGCAGTGCAACCGGGACTAGCGGGAGCACCTACAATGAGCAGTTCTTC	CSATGTSGSTYNEQFF
TRBV9	TRBJ2-1	-	many	TGTGCCAGCAGCGTTCTACAGCAGAGCTCCTACAATGAGCAGTTCTTC	CASSVLQQSSYNEQFF
TRBV12-5	TRBJ1-1	TRBD1	-	TGTGCTAGTGGTTTGGCCACCTCACCGTACAGGGGTTGGACTGAAGCTTTCTTT	CASGLATSPYRGWTEAFF
TRBV20-1	TRBJ1-5	-	few	TGCAGTGCTACGGGGGGTAGCAATCAGCCCCAGCATTTT	CSATGGSNQPQHF
TRBV7-2	TRBJ2-1	-	few	TGTGCCAGCAGCTTAGAGCCGGGCAAATACAATGAGCAGTTCTTC	CASSLEPGKYNEQFF
TRBV11-2	TRBJ2-7	-	-	TGTGCCAGCAGGACGTCTAGGCGTGGATCCTACGAGCAGTACTTC	CASRTSRRGSYEQYF
TRBV4-1	TRBJ2-7	TRBD2	many	TGTGCCAGCAGCCGTTCTAGCGGGGGAACCTACGAGCAGTACTTC	CASSRSSGGTYEQYF
TRBV12-3/TRBV12-4	TRBJ1-1	-	-	TGTGCCAGCAGTCTCTCGGACAGAAGGGGAACTGAAGCTTTCTTT	CASSLSDRRGTEAFF
TRBV11-2	TRBJ2-7	-	many	TGTGCCAGCAGCTTAGCAGGGGATCACGAGCAGTACTTC	CASSLAGDHEQYF
TRBV7-6	TRBJ2-5	-	-	TGTGCCAGCAGCTTATTGGGGACACGCCAAGAGACCCAGTACTTC	CASSLLGTRQETQYF
TRBV2	TRBJ1-1	-	-	TGTGCCAGCAGTCCCCCTTTGCGGCTGAACACTGAAGCTTTCTTT	CASSPPLRLNTEAFF
TRBV20-1	TRBJ2-7	TRBD1	-	TGCAGTGCTAGAGATGCACAGGGGGCGTTCGAGCAGTACTTC	CSARDAQGAFEQYF
TRBV12-3/TRBV12-4	TRBJ1-2	-	many	TGTGCCAGCAGTTTTATGGCAGGGGCTGGCTACACCTTC	CASSFMAGAGYTF
TRBV28	TRBJ1-2	-	-	TGTGCCAGCAGTTCTGCTCAGGGTATCACCGGCTACACCTTC	CASSSAQGITGYTF
TRBV29-1	TRBJ2-7	-	-	TGCAGCGTGTATGTAGGCCCCTTAAATCCCTACGAGCAGTACTTC	CSVYVGPLNPYEQYF
TRBV3-1	TRBJ1-1	-	few	TGTGCCACCGCCCGGTCCTCGAACACTGAAGCTTTCTTT	CATARSSNTEAFF
TRBV25-1	TRBJ2-7	TRBD1	-	TGTGCCAGCAGTGACCACGGACAGGGGGCTTACGAGCAGTACTTC	CASSDHGQGAYEQYF
TRBV20-1	TRBJ2-3	-	-	TGCAGTGCTAGCCTCCTAGCGAGGGGAACCACAGATACGCAGTATTTT	CSASLLARGTTDTQYF
TRBV7-2	TRBJ2-6	TRBD1	few	TGTGCCAGCAGCTTAGTAGGGGGCGCAGGTGGGGCCAACGTCCTGACTTTC	CASSLVGGAGGANVLTF
TRBV6-5	TRBJ1-1	-	-	TGTGCCAGCAGCCGCCCCGGCAGGGAGAACACTGAAGCTTTCTTT	CASSRPGRENTEAFF
TRBV2	TRBJ2-6	-	once	TGTGCCAGCGATTTTGGTGGGGCCAACGTCCTGACTTTC	CASDFGGANVLTF